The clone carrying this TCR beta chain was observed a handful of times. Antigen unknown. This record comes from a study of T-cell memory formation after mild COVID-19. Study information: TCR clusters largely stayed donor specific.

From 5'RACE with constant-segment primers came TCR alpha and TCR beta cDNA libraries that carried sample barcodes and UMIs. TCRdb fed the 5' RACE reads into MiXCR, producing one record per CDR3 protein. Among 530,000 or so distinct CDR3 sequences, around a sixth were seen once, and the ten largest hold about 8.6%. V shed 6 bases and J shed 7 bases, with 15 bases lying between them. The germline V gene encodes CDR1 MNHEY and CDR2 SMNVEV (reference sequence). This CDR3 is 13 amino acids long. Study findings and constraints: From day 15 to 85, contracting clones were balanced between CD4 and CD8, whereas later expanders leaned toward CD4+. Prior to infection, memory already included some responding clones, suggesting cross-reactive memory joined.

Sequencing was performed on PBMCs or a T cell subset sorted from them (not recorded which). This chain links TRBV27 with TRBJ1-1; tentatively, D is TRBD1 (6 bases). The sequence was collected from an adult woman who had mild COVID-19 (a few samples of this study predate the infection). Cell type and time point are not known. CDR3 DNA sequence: TGTGCCAGCAGGGAACAGGGAACGCTTGAAGCTTTCTTT. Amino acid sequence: CASREQGTLEAFF.